This TCR beta chain was sequenced for a study of regulatory T cells in long-lasting Graves disease (dated by TCRdb to about 2021). Some background on the complete study: Persistent Graves' disease was defined as persistently positive TSH receptor autoantibodies together with antithyroid drug treatment for over 5 years. Persistent Graves' disease patients in the clinical cohort had taken antithyroid drugs for roughly ten years on average. A total of about 33 samples underwent TCR sequencing: about 13 from persistent and roughly 20 from newly diagnosed Graves' disease patients. The study was registered as a clinical trial and conducted in China. Peripheral blood TCR sequencing and RNA sequencing compared persistent Graves' disease patients with newly diagnosed Graves' disease patients. Results and caveats for the whole study, not just this receptor: As a limitation, the authors acknowledged that the small sample size may reduce accuracy. Sequencing and analysis were restricted to the TCR beta chain. Peripheral blood alone was examined, since thyroid tissue, which constituted the primary lesion, could not be accessed. Persistent Graves' disease patients showed lower TCR Shannon entropy and fewer highly expanded clones than newly diagnosed patients, suggesting clonal expansion. Preferential use of TRBV28, TRBJ1-2 and TRBJ2-5 was observed in persistent disease, whereas TRBV20-1 and TRBJ2-1 were favored in newly diagnosed disease. Persistent patients shared more public clonotypes among themselves (around 2,800) than newly diagnosed patients did (roughly 910).

This sample's time point label indicates: persistent/refractory GD, antithyroid drugs over 5 years with positive TRAb. For both TCR sequencing and RNA sequencing, RNA was extracted from PBMCs using TRIzol. Graves' disease was diagnosed according to American Thyroid Association guidelines. Recruitment of patients was carried out at an endocrinology department in Xi'an, China. Each patient gave approximately 10 milliliters of peripheral blood, collected in an EDTA anticoagulant tube. PBMCs were isolated by Ficoll Paque Plus density gradient separation without further T cell sorting. An Agilent 2100 Bioanalyzer and agarose gel were used to assess RNA quality, and a NanoDrop 2000 was used to measure RNA concentration. The library was built by means of multiplex PCR. These reads were obtained on an Illumina HiSeq 4000. To build TCR beta libraries, CDR3 regions were amplified by Arm-PCR using iRepertoire HTBI primers. Gel purification was performed on PCR products prior to sequencing. In the paper's pipeline: Across samples, some 62 TRBV and 15 or so TRBJ segments were identified and used for gene usage analysis of CDR3 amino acid clonotypes. COPE and FqMerger were used to merge the filtered high-quality paired reads into contigs. Contigs were aligned with BLAST to IMGT TRBV, TRBD and TRBJ reference genes, and CDR3 was defined per IMGT. Any clonotype with a frequency above 0.1% was classified as a highly expanded clone. Shannon entropy served as the measure of repertoire diversity, while the Gini coefficient captured V-J evenness. A clonotype found in more than one individual was treated as public. TCRdb handled the public reads itself, with Q25 trimming in fastp and clone calling in MiXCR, and kept productive beta chains. Every distinct CDR3 protein forms one entry, paired with its most common genes and DNA. These V and J calls rely on TCRdb rather than the paper's analysis. This sample comprises 420,000 or so distinct CDR3 sequences, about a quarter of them detected only once. The ten largest clones take up 26% of the sample.

CDR1 is given as MDHEN and CDR2 as SYDVKM, both from the germline V gene. Counted from cysteine to phenylalanine, this CDR3 has 13 amino acids. The read is trimmed to its CDR3 DNA, 39 bases read in frame from base 1. From V the trimming removes 7 bases and from J it removes 4 bases, while the gene matches leave 4 bases of the junction unaccounted for. On this clonotype: The antigen this receptor binds is unknown. The input lacks base qualities; no much larger clone sits a single base away.

The chain links TRBV28 with TRBJ1-2; 9 middle bases align to TRBD1. This clonotype was sampled from a female donor with Graves disease. The source was peripheral blood mononuclear cells (PBMCs), collected when the disease was refractory, from a patient treated with antithyroid drugs. The DNA sequence follows: TGTGCCAGCACTACAGGGGGCGGCTATGGCTACACCTTC. It codes for CASTTGGGYGYTF.